This T cell receptor beta chain was captured by sequencing in a study of control samples from healthy donors and cancer patients. The CDR3 is 16 residues long. The V segment lost 4 bases and the J segment 3 bases; nucleotides outside the gene matches: 9. Germline lookup yields CDR1 MGHRA and CDR2 YSYEKL. The method was immunoSEQ multiplex PCR; TCRdb's version includes in-frame clones alone and lacks a portion of them. The table lists more than 75,000 clones, roughly three quarters of them singletons. This clone was seen a few times. The V call is TRBV4-1, the J call TRBJ1-1; 9 bases are shared with TRBD1. Sequencing input: blood. The receptor's source is a woman aged 25 to 39 in good health. The DNA for the CDR3 is TGCGCCAGCAGCCGGCTAACAGGGGGCGCGGACACTGAAGCTTTCTTT. It specifies CASSRLTGGADTEAFF.